This T cell receptor beta chain originates from a study of cytotoxic CD8 clonotypes in ibrutinib-treated CLL. Study background: With a range of 6 to 36, the median treatment time before response samples were taken was roughly 12 months.

Germline CDR1 is LGHNT and CDR2 is FRNRAP. J lost 4 bases, V lost 5 bases, and 14 bases had no gene match. This CDR3 has 19 amino acids. Depth targeted 1 in 200,000 to 1 in 1 million T cells, averaging about 9.2x coverage per clonotype. Produced via immunoSEQ multiplex PCR; TCRdb's table is partial and in-frame only. The table lists some 130,000 clones, approximately 90% of them singletons, with under 14% in the top ten. General study results and limits: Public clonotypes showed up rarely, and on treatment they shrank or held steady.

About this clone: Its antigen is not known.

The TCR comes from a human donor with chronic lymphocytic leukemia. The chain has TRBV12-5 and TRBJ2-2; 12 bases agree with TRBD2. The sequencing used PBMCs, collected after 12 months of ibrutinib treatment. This CDR3 is CASGKGLAGSPRTTGELFF. The CDR3 region has the DNA TGTGCTAGTGGTAAGGGACTAGCGGGCTCTCCTCGAACCACCGGGGAGCTGTTTTTT.